Listed below are T cell receptor beta chains from one sample, sequenced in a study of identical twins. TCRdb redid the calling of the 5' RACE reads with MiXCR, one entry per CDR3 protein. Among around 500,000 distinct CDR3 sequences listed, 11% to 15% were seen once. A further study also used this sample, focusing on yellow fever vaccine responses in identical twins.

Sequencing used CD4+ T cells sorted from blood. All receptors derive from a woman aged 18-29 years in good health. CDR3s include the opening cysteine and the closing phenylalanine or tryptophan. Fields, in order: V gene, J gene, clone size, D gene, CDR3 protein, CDR3 DNA. A D gene is named only where the DNA matches it firmly. Not every row has a clone size; where given, it reads once, few, many or a size class.

V: TRBV12-3/TRBV12-4; J: TRBJ2-5; size: NA; D: NA; CDR3: CASSWLGHGETQYF; DNA: TGTGCCAGCAGTTGGCTCGGACACGGAGAGACCCAGTACTTC
V: TRBV7-3; J: TRBJ2-6; size: NA; D: NA; CDR3: CASSPSGGFSGANVLTF; DNA: TGTGCCAGCAGCCCCTCCGGGGGATTCTCTGGGGCCAACGTCCTGACTTTC
V: TRBV5-1; J: TRBJ1-1; size: NA; D: TRBD1; CDR3: CASSLMTGGSSTEAFF; DNA: TGCGCCAGCAGCTTAATGACAGGGGGAAGTAGCACTGAAGCTTTCTTT
V: TRBV7-2; J: TRBJ2-1; size: few; D: NA; CDR3: CASSSTGQGLIKGQFF; DNA: TGTGCCAGCAGCTCGACGGGACAAGGTCTTATCAAGGGGCAGTTCTTC
V: TRBV2; J: TRBJ2-1; size: NA; D: TRBD2; CDR3: CASKRTSGEIPTYNEQFF; DNA: TGTGCCAGCAAACGAACTAGCGGGGAGATTCCCACCTACAATGAGCAGTTCTTC
V: TRBV7-2; J: TRBJ2-7; size: NA; D: NA; CDR3: CASSFIRTGSSYEQYF; DNA: TGTGCCAGCAGCTTTATTAGGACGGGGAGCTCCTACGAGCAGTACTTC
V: TRBV7-4; J: TRBJ2-7; size: NA; D: TRBD1; CDR3: CASSGLDRGPDEQYF; DNA: TGTGCCAGCAGCGGATTGGACAGGGGGCCCGACGAGCAGTACTTC
V: TRBV7-9; J: TRBJ2-2; size: many; D: NA; CDR3: CASSLGTANTGELFF; DNA: TGTGCCAGCAGCTTAGGGACAGCTAACACCGGGGAGCTGTTTTTT
V: TRBV20-1; J: TRBJ2-2; size: few; D: NA; CDR3: CSATFDGGPGELFF; DNA: TGCAGTGCTACTTTTGATGGGGGGCCCGGGGAGCTGTTTTTT
V: TRBV5-1; J: TRBJ1-2; size: few; D: NA; CDR3: CASSLDGQAVYGYTF; DNA: TGCGCCAGCAGCTTGGACGGTCAGGCAGTCTATGGCTACACCTTC
V: TRBV7-3; J: TRBJ2-1; size: NA; D: NA; CDR3: CASSNPPMGNNEQFF; DNA: TGTGCCAGCAGCAACCCACCAATGGGCAACAATGAGCAGTTCTTC
V: TRBV12-3/TRBV12-4; J: TRBJ2-5; size: few; D: NA; CDR3: CASSQHPRTEETQYF; DNA: TGTGCCAGCAGTCAACACCCAAGGACAGAAGAGACCCAGTACTTC
V: TRBV6-1; J: TRBJ2-2; size: few; D: NA; CDR3: CASSRGAGWGTGELFF; DNA: TGTGCCAGCAGTCGGGGGGCAGGTTGGGGGACCGGGGAGCTGTTTTTT
V: TRBV20-1; J: TRBJ2-3; size: few; D: TRBD2; CDR3: CSADGTSGYTDTQYF; DNA: TGCAGTGCAGATGGGACTAGCGGGTACACAGATACGCAGTATTTT
V: TRBV15; J: TRBJ2-5; size: NA; D: NA; CDR3: CATSRAPGQPEETQYF; DNA: TGTGCCACCAGCAGAGCCCCGGGACAACCTGAAGAGACCCAGTACTTC
V: TRBV9; J: TRBJ2-3; size: few; D: NA; CDR3: CASSVSSTDTQYF; DNA: TGTGCCAGCAGCGTATCCAGCACAGATACGCAGTATTTT
V: TRBV27; J: TRBJ2-7; size: NA; D: NA; CDR3: CASRRGEGAYEQYF; DNA: TGTGCCAGCCGCCGGGGGGAGGGGGCATACGAGCAGTACTTC
V: TRBV28; J: TRBJ2-2; size: few; D: TRBD2; CDR3: CASSLAGYEWTGELFF; DNA: TGTGCCAGCAGTCTAGCGGGGTACGAGTGGACCGGGGAGCTGTTTTTT
V: TRBV25-1; J: TRBJ2-7; size: NA; D: NA; CDR3: CASSESGSPYEQYF; DNA: TGTGCCAGCAGTGAGTCAGGGTCTCCCTACGAGCAGTACTTC
V: TRBV5-1; J: TRBJ2-3; size: many; D: TRBD2; CDR3: CASSLDGRADTQYF; DNA: TGCGCCAGCAGCTTGGACGGGAGGGCGGATACGCAGTATTTT
V: TRBV7-6; J: TRBJ2-5; size: few; D: TRBD1; CDR3: CASRVSGTEGETQYF; DNA: TGTGCCAGCAGAGTTTCCGGGACAGAGGGAGAGACCCAGTACTTC
V: TRBV20-1; J: TRBJ1-5; size: NA; D: TRBD1; CDR3: CSALDRVGQPQHF; DNA: TGCAGTGCTCTGGACAGGGTGGGTCAGCCCCAGCATTTT
V: TRBV18; J: TRBJ1-1; size: NA; D: NA; CDR3: CASSRTLNTEAFF; DNA: TGTGCCAGCTCACGGACACTTAACACTGAAGCTTTCTTT
V: TRBV11-2; J: TRBJ2-7; size: NA; D: NA; CDR3: CASSLGTGLRTYEQYF; DNA: TGTGCCAGCAGCTTAGGGACGGGACTCCGTACCTACGAGCAGTACTTC
V: TRBV27; J: TRBJ2-3; size: NA; D: NA; CDR3: CASSLIVGNTQYF; DNA: TGTGCCAGCAGTTTAATCGTCGGGAATACGCAGTATTTT
V: TRBV18; J: TRBJ2-7; size: few; D: NA; CDR3: CASSPQTRYEQYF; DNA: TGTGCCAGCTCCCCTCAAACCCGCTACGAGCAGTACTTC